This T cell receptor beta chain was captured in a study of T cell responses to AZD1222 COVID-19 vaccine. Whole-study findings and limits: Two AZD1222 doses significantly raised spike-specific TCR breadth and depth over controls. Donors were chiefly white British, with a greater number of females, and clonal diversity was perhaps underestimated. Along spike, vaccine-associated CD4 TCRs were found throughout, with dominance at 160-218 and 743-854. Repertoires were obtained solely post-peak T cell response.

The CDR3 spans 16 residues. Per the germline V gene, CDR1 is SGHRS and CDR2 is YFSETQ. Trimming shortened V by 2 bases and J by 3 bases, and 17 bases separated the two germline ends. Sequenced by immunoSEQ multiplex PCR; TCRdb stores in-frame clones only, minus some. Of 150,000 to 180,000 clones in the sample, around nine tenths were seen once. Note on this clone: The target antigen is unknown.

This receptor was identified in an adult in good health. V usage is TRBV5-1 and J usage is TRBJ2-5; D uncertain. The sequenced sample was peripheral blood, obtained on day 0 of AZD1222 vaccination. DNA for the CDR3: TGCGCCAGCAGCTTAGGGCCCCTTTCATCAGAAGAGACCCAGTACTTC. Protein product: CASSLGPLSSEETQYF. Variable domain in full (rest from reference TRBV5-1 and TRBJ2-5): KAGVTQTPRYLIKTRGQQVTLSCSPISGHRSVSWYQQTPGQGLQFLFEYFSETQRNKGNFPGRFSGRQFSNSRSEMNVSTLELGDSALYLCASSLGPLSSEETQYFGPGTRLLVL.